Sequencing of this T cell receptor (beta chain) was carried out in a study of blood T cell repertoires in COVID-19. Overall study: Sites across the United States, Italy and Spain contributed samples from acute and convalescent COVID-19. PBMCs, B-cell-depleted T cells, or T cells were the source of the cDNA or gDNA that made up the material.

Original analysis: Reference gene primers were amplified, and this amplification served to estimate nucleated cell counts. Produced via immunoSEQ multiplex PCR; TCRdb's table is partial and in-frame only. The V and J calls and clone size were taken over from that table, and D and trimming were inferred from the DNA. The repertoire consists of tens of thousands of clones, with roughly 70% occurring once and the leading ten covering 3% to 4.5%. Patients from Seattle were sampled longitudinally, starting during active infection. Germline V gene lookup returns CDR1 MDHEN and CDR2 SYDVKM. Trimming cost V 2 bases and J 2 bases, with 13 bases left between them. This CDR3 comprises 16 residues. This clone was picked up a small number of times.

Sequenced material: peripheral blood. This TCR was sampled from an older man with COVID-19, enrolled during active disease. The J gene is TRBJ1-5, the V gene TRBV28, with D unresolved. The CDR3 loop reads CASSLIFAPGNQPQHF. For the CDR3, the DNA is TGTGCCAGCAGTTTAATATTCGCACCGGGCAATCAGCCCCAGCATTTT.